This T cell receptor beta chain was sequenced during a study of brain metastases from non-small cell lung cancer. CDR1 and CDR2 (germline): KGHSH, LQKENI. Trimming cost V 8 bases and J 5 bases, with 18 bases left between them. The CDR3 has 15 residues. Repertoires were generated with immunoSEQ multiplex PCR, while TCRdb's copy carries only in-frame clones and drops some. Of approximately 2,500 clones listed, around 81% were seen once; the top ten hold roughly 16%. The sequenced material came from tumor-adjacent normal tissue. This sequence joins TRBV18 and TRBJ2-2; D might be TRBD2 (5 bases). The TCR originated in a donor at least 40 years old with non-small cell lung cancer. CDR3 loop: CASRIGGAATGELFF. The CDR3 DNA reads as TGTGCCAGCCGAATTGGAGGAGCTGCAACCGGGGAGCTGTTTTTT. The full variable domain, rest sourced from reference TRBV18 and TRBJ2-2, is NAGVMQNPRHLVRRRGQEARLRCSPMKGHSHVYWYRQLPEEGLKFMVYLQKENIIDESGMPKERFSAEFPKEGPSILRIQQVVRGDSAAYFCASRIGGAATGELFFGEGSRLTVL.